The sequence of this TCR beta chain was determined in a study of T-cell memory formation after mild COVID-19. TCRdb recomputed calls from the 5' RACE reads with MiXCR, one row per CDR3 protein. Of around 250,000 distinct CDR3 sequences in the sample, 15% to 19% were seen once. V dropped 3 bases and J dropped 1 base, with 12 bases sitting between them. Per germline, CDR1 MGHRA and CDR2 YSYEKL. The CDR3 covers 15 residues. This chain links TRBV4-1 with TRBJ1-1; D may be TRBD1 (6 bases). Sequencing used PBMCs or a T cell subset sorted from them (not recorded which). This receptor was taken from an adult woman who had mild COVID-19 (a few samples of this study predate the infection). Cell type and time point are not known. The CDR3 bases are TGCGCCAGCAGCCATCTTGTACAGGGGAACACTGAAGCTTTCTTT. As protein: CASSHLVQGNTEAFF.